This T cell receptor (beta chain) derives from a study of blood T cell repertoires in COVID-19. Study details: Sites across the United States, Italy and Spain contributed samples from acute and convalescent COVID-19. The analysed material was cDNA or gDNA that came from T cells, B-cell-depleted T cells, or PBMCs.

Germline V gene lookup returns CDR1 KGHSH and CDR2 LQKENI. This CDR3 comprises 14 residues. Original processing methods: How many nucleated cells were present was estimated from reference gene primer amplification. Sequencing was performed with immunoSEQ multiplex PCR; in TCRdb, only in-frame clones are kept and a portion is missing. Clonal size and the V and J genes are those of that table, whereas D and trimming came from the DNA. The sample includes fewer than 250,000 clones, approximately 84% of them seen just once. About this clone itself: The junction departs from germline at one end; a sequencing error may be responsible.

The sample was peripheral blood. The clonotype comes from a woman in her fifties or sixties with active or convalescent COVID-19. The rearrangement joins TRBV18 to TRBJ2-3, with TRBD2 as a possible D gene (5 bases). The CDR3 region has the DNA TGTGCCAGCTCACCCCCTGGGAGCATAGATACGCAGTATTTT. This encodes CASSPPGSIDTQYF.